These 5 T cell receptor beta chains were sequenced from one sample in a study of T cells after yellow fever vaccination. One entry per CDR3 protein results from TCRdb running MiXCR on the 5' RACE reads. Of approximately 340,000 distinct CDR3 sequences detected, roughly 8.7% appear once; the ten largest clones hold about a sixth. Sequencing used PBMCs, obtained on the day of the first yellow fever vaccination. The receptors originated from a man aged 18-30 years who received the YFV17D yellow fever vaccine.

This clonotype was found a few times. The V call is TRBV7-2, the J call TRBJ1-2; 9 nucleotides match TRBD1. Trimming removed 5 bases from V and 4 bases from J; junction bases left unmatched: 8. CDR1 is SGHTA and CDR2 is FQGNSA in the germline V gene. The CDR3 spans 15 residues. The CDR3 nucleotides are TGTGCCAGCAGCCGGACCCGGGACAGGGTCTATGGCTACACCTTC. Translating gives CASSRTRDRVYGYTF.

This rearrangement joins TRBV6-2 or TRBV6-3 to TRBJ1-1; D is possibly TRBD1 (6 bases). With 9 bases removed from V and 0 bases from J, the gap between germline ends came to 11 bases. The CDR3 contains 13 residues. Germline-derived CDR1 and CDR2 are MNHEY and SVGEGT. CDR3 in amino acids: CASWGHVNTEAFF. The CDR3 DNA sequence: TGTGCCAGTTGGGGGCACGTGAACACTGAAGCTTTCTTT.

The chain carries TRBV6-2 or TRBV6-3 and TRBJ1-1, with unresolved D. V was shortened by 4 bases and J by 8 bases, with 14 bases between the two germline ends. The CDR3 consists of 13 residues. CDR1 is MNHEY and CDR2 is SVGEGT in the germline V gene. CDR3 sequence reads: CASSFIFGREAFF. Here the CDR3 DNA reads TGTGCCAGCAGTTTCATTTTCGGGAGGGAAGCTTTCTTT.

This chain uses TRBV7-2 with TRBJ1-2; D perhaps matches TRBD1 (5 bases). Germline assignment: CDR1 SGHTA and CDR2 FQGNSA. Trimming shortened V by 3 bases and J by 7 bases, and 15 bases separated the two germline ends. The CDR3 runs 14 residues. The CDR3 region has the DNA TGTGCCAGCAGCTTCTCCACGGGGGAGGGTGGCTACACCTTC. It specifies CASSFSTGEGGYTF.

This clonotype was seen more than once but under ten times. The genes are TRBV18 and TRBJ2-3; TRBD2 might be the D (7 bases). Trimming took off 4 bases at V and 0 bases at J, with 29 bases between the two ends. Germline assignment: CDR1 KGHSH and CDR2 LQKENI. The CDR3 sequence is 21 residues long. The CDR3 is CASSLRVLRQEEGGSTDTQYF. CDR3 nucleotide sequence: TGTGCCAGCTCACTCCGGGTGTTGCGGCAAGAGGAGGGGGGGAGCACAGATACGCAGTATTTT.